These T cell receptor beta chains were read from a single sample in a study of regulatory T cells in long-lasting Graves disease. TCRdb redid the calling of the multiplex PCR reads with MiXCR, one entry per CDR3 protein. The table shows some 220,000 distinct CDR3 sequences, with approximately 18% occurring only once. These same data were also listed under a study on T cells in Graves' hyperthyroidism and ophthalmopathy.

This sample comprised peripheral blood mononuclear cells (PBMCs), obtained at new diagnosis, from a patient treated with antithyroid drugs. These receptors came from a woman aged 30 to 39 with Graves disease. CDR3s include the opening cysteine and the closing phenylalanine or tryptophan. A D gene is named only where the DNA matches it firmly. Where a row states a size, it is once, few, many or the class of an expanded clone; other rows omit it.

size	V	J	D	CDR3	DNA
many	TRBV2	TRBJ1-1	NA	CASSESRPTEAFF	TGTGCCAGCAGTGAATCCAGACCCACTGAAGCTTTCTTT
NA	TRBV7-2	TRBJ1-5	TRBD1	CASSSTGGGNQPQHF	TGTGCCAGCAGCTCGACAGGGGGTGGCAATCAGCCCCAGCATTTT
NA	TRBV5-4	TRBJ1-2	NA	CVSSLDPANSNYGYTF	TGTGTCAGCAGCTTGGACCCCGCGAACAGCAACTATGGCTACACCTTC
many	TRBV7-2	TRBJ1-5	TRBD1	CASSLEPNTAGQGAINQPQHF	TGTGCCAGCAGCTTAGAGCCAAACACCGCCGGACAGGGGGCGATCAATCAGCCCCAGCATTTT
many	TRBV29-1	TRBJ2-5	NA	CSAPFSGPGTQYF	TGCAGCGCCCCGTTCTCAGGGCCGGGGACCCAGTACTTC
many	TRBV19	TRBJ2-2	NA	CASSTGGQGRYTGELFF	TGTGCCAGTAGTACAGGGGGGCAGGGGCGCTACACCGGGGAGCTGTTTTTT
few	TRBV6-1	TRBJ1-2	NA	CASSPPGGLIGYTF	TGTGCCAGCAGTCCCCCGGGGGGTTTGATTGGCTACACCTTC
NA	TRBV11-3	TRBJ2-1	NA	CASSPGRSPSEQFF	TGTGCCAGCAGCCCCGGACGGTCCCCTAGTGAGCAGTTCTTC
many	TRBV28	TRBJ1-1	TRBD1	CASTGQALTEAFF	TGTGCCAGCACCGGACAGGCCCTCACAGAGGCTTTCTTT
few	TRBV3-1	TRBJ2-3	TRBD2	CASSLLAGGISDTQYF	TGTGCCAGCAGCCTCCTAGCGGGGGGTATATCAGATACGCAGTATTTT
many	TRBV12-5	TRBJ2-7	NA	CASGLPRPPQGTYEQYF	TGTGCTAGTGGTTTGCCACGACCCCCACAGGGAACCTACGAGCAGTACTTC
many	TRBV11-1	TRBJ1-2	NA	CASSLGGAGRAYGYTF	TGTGCCAGCAGCTTAGGAGGAGCCGGCAGGGCCTATGGCTACACCTTC
many	TRBV28	TRBJ2-7	TRBD1	CASKPPGQGAREQYF	TGTGCCAGCAAACCCCCGGGACAGGGGGCGCGGGAGCAGTACTTC
NA	TRBV14	TRBJ2-1	NA	CASSQLGLNNEQFF	TGTGCCAGCAGCCAACTCGGACTTAACAATGAGCAGTTCTTC
NA	TRBV5-8	TRBJ2-2	NA	CASSVGWNTGELFF	TGTGCCAGCAGCGTGGGTTGGAACACCGGGGAGCTGTTTTTT
NA	TRBV4-2	TRBJ2-1	TRBD2	CASSLSGTQDNEQFF	TGTGCCAGCAGCCTAAGCGGGACCCAAGACAATGAGCAGTTCTTC
many	TRBV20-1	TRBJ1-5	TRBD1	CSATQGGNQPQHF	TGCAGTGCCACACAGGGGGGGAATCAGCCCCAGCATTTT
many	TRBV2	TRBJ1-1	NA	CASEGGGDGAFF	TGTGCCAGCGAAGGCGGGGGCGACGGAGCTTTCTTT
few	TRBV3-1	TRBJ2-1	TRBD1	CASSQADRANEQFF	TGTGCCAGCAGCCAAGCGGACAGGGCCAATGAGCAGTTCTTC
few	TRBV5-6	TRBJ2-3	NA	CASSLASKADTQYF	TGTGCCAGCAGCTTGGCGTCCAAGGCGGATACGCAGTATTTT
many	TRBV12-3/TRBV12-4	TRBJ2-3	NA	CASSSGQFASDTQYF	TGTGCCAGCAGTTCCGGACAGTTTGCTTCAGATACGCAGTATTTT
once	TRBV18	TRBJ1-2	NA	CASSPSTGRATYGYTF	TGTGCCAGCTCACCATCCACAGGGAGAGCTACCTATGGCTACACCTTC
NA	TRBV28	TRBJ2-7	NA	CASSPSEASAEQYF	TGTGCCAGCAGTCCCTCCGAGGCGAGTGCCGAGCAGTACTTC
NA	TRBV15	TRBJ2-5	NA	CATSRDGPWRNEETQYF	TGTGCCACCAGCAGAGATGGACCTTGGAGGAACGAAGAGACCCAGTACTTC
many	TRBV25-1	TRBJ1-1	NA	CASRGVGGDTEAFF	TGTGCCAGCCGGGGCGTGGGGGGGGACACTGAAGCTTTCTTT
many	TRBV30	TRBJ1-2	TRBD1	CAWSDPGQGVFGYTF	TGTGCCTGGAGTGACCCGGGACAGGGGGTATTTGGCTACACCTTC
many	TRBV6-5	TRBJ2-4	TRBD2	CASSSSGVAKNIQYF	TGTGCCAGCAGTTCTAGCGGGGTAGCCAAAAACATTCAGTACTTC
NA	TRBV12-3/TRBV12-4	TRBJ2-7	TRBD2	CASSFGGLAGGNRYEQYF	TGTGCCAGCAGTTTCGGAGGACTAGCGGGAGGGAATCGCTACGAGCAGTACTTC